A selection of T cell receptor beta chains follows, all from one sample in a study of OX40 agonist ivuxolimab in advanced cancers. Data came from immunoSEQ multiplex PCR; TCRdb stores just in-frame clones and leaves some out. The sample lists fewer than 40,000 clones; 65% to 80% were seen once. The specimen was CD4+ or CD8+ T cells sorted from blood, collected in a trial of the OX40 agonist ivuxolimab. Receptors were obtained from an adult with an advanced solid tumor such as melanoma, head and neck, liver or kidney cancer. Each CDR3 is given with its conserved first and last residue. The order of the fields is CDR3 protein, CDR3 DNA, clone size, V gene, D gene, J gene. A D gene is named only where the DNA matches it firmly. Not all rows give a size; the values are once, few, many and, for expanded clones, a class.

CDR3: CASSLGVSYEQYF
DNA: TGCGCCAGCAGCTTGGGGGTCTCCTACGAGCAGTACTTC
size: few
V: TRBV5-1
D: NA
J: TRBJ2-7

CDR3: CASSPSISSNTEAFF
DNA: TGTGCCAGCAGCCCGTCTATAAGCAGTAACACTGAAGCTTTCTTT
size: NA
V: TRBV5-6
D: NA
J: TRBJ1-1

CDR3: CASSLGRVREQYF
DNA: TGTGCCAGCAGTTTGGGGAGGGTACGGGAGCAGTACTTC
size: few
V: TRBV27
D: TRBD2
J: TRBJ2-7

CDR3: CASSPGGTGGFETQYF
DNA: TGCGCCAGCAGCCCCGGCGGAACAGGGGGCTTTGAGACCCAGTACTTC
size: NA
V: TRBV4-1
D: TRBD1
J: TRBJ2-5

CDR3: CASSPRIGRGEQFF
DNA: TGTGCCAGCAGCCCGCGAATAGGGAGGGGTGAGCAGTTCTTC
size: NA
V: TRBV5-8
D: TRBD2
J: TRBJ2-1

CDR3: CASTLTGVANTEAFF
DNA: TGTGCCAGCACTTTAACAGGGGTAGCGAACACTGAAGCTTTCTTT
size: few
V: TRBV28
D: TRBD1
J: TRBJ1-1

CDR3: CASSQEGWNNQPQHF
DNA: TGCGCCAGCAGCCAAGAGGGCTGGAACAATCAGCCCCAGCATTTT
size: medium-sized
V: TRBV4-1
D: NA
J: TRBJ1-5

CDR3: CASSSRDLFHPYEQYF
DNA: TGTGCCAGCAGCTCAAGGGACCTCTTTCACCCCTACGAGCAGTACTTC
size: few
V: TRBV5-6
D: NA
J: TRBJ2-7

CDR3: CASSSQGTGVRKTQYF
DNA: TGTGCCAGCAGTTCCCAAGGTACAGGGGTTAGGAAGACCCAGTACTTC
size: NA
V: TRBV28
D: TRBD1
J: TRBJ2-5

CDR3: CATGQGDTDTQYF
DNA: TGTGCCACCGGACAGGGCGATACAGATACGCAGTATTTT
size: NA
V: TRBV10-3
D: TRBD1
J: TRBJ2-3

CDR3: CASSQPKSSYEQYF
DNA: TGTGCCAGCAGCCAACCAAAGAGCTCCTACGAGCAGTACTTC
size: NA
V: TRBV5-2
D: NA
J: TRBJ2-7

CDR3: CASRTLSGNTIYF
DNA: TGTGCCAGCAGAACACTCTCTGGAAACACCATATATTTT
size: NA
V: TRBV6-5
D: NA
J: TRBJ1-3

CDR3: CASSLSRRGAFF
DNA: TGTGCCAGCAGCTTATCAAGGAGGGGAGCTTTCTTT
size: NA
V: TRBV7-2
D: NA
J: TRBJ1-1

CDR3: CASSPRGQGTGEQYF
DNA: TGTGCCAGCTCACCACGCGGACAGGGAACGGGTGAGCAGTACTTC
size: NA
V: TRBV18
D: TRBD1
J: TRBJ2-7

CDR3: CASSLAEGQPNYGYTF
DNA: TGTGCCAGCAGCTTAGCGGAAGGACAACCTAACTATGGCTACACCTTC
size: NA
V: TRBV7-6
D: NA
J: TRBJ1-2

CDR3: CAWSRGLGNTIYF
DNA: TGTGCCTGGAGCCGGGGGCTCGGAAACACCATATATTTT
size: few
V: TRBV30
D: NA
J: TRBJ1-3

CDR3: CASEGGEFEAFF
DNA: TGTGCCAGCGAAGGAGGTGAATTTGAAGCTTTCTTT
size: few
V: TRBV28
D: NA
J: TRBJ1-1

CDR3: CASTLERVGYTF
DNA: TGTGCCAGCACCCTAGAGAGGGTTGGCTACACCTTC
size: medium-sized
V: TRBV28
D: NA
J: TRBJ1-2

CDR3: CASSSQGSGANVLTF
DNA: TGTGCCAGCAGCTCACAGGGGTCTGGGGCCAACGTCCTGACTTTC
size: NA
V: TRBV11-2
D: TRBD1
J: TRBJ2-6

CDR3: CASSLRRVYEQYF
DNA: TGTGCCAGCAGTTTAAGGAGGGTCTACGAGCAGTACTTC
size: NA
V: TRBV27
D: NA
J: TRBJ2-7

CDR3: CASTEMDGGGSPLHF
DNA: TGTGCCAGTACCGAAATGGACGGTGGCGGTTCACCCCTCCACTTT
size: NA
V: TRBV19
D: NA
J: TRBJ1-6

CDR3: CASSFPTGGAIGYTF
DNA: TGTGCCAGCAGTTTTCCCACAGGGGGCGCGATCGGCTACACCTTC
size: few
V: TRBV28
D: TRBD1
J: TRBJ1-2

CDR3: CASSEVAGGYNEQFF
DNA: TGTGCCAGCAGTGAAGTAGCGGGGGGGTACAATGAGCAGTTCTTC
size: NA
V: TRBV6-4
D: TRBD2
J: TRBJ2-1

CDR3: CASSQVNMGFPEGTQYF
DNA: TGCGCCAGCAGCCAAGTAAATATGGGATTTCCGGAGGGGACCCAGTACTTC
size: NA
V: TRBV4-1
D: NA
J: TRBJ2-5

CDR3: CASSLRQASTDTQYF
DNA: TGTGCCAGCAGCTTACGGCAGGCTAGCACAGATACGCAGTATTTT
size: NA
V: TRBV7-2
D: NA
J: TRBJ2-3

CDR3: CASSQNRGNTEAFF
DNA: TGCGCCAGCAGCCAGAACAGGGGGAACACTGAAGCTTTCTTT
size: few
V: TRBV4-1
D: TRBD1
J: TRBJ1-1

CDR3: CASSVVWGVNNEQFF
DNA: TGTGCCAGCAGCGTAGTGTGGGGGGTCAACAATGAGCAGTTCTTC
size: NA
V: TRBV9
D: NA
J: TRBJ2-1

CDR3: CASSQGNTEAFF
DNA: TGTGCCAGCAGCCAAGGGAACACTGAAGCTTTCTTT
size: NA
V: TRBV4-2
D: NA
J: TRBJ1-1

CDR3: CASSQIAGGPTVNTGELFF
DNA: TGTGCCAGCAGCCAAATAGCGGGGGGACCAACGGTGAACACCGGGGAGCTGTTTTTT
size: few
V: TRBV21-1
D: NA
J: TRBJ2-2

CDR3: CASPHRAYIGELFF
DNA: TGTGCCAGCCCACACAGGGCGTACATCGGGGAGCTGTTTTTT
size: NA
V: TRBV7-9
D: NA
J: TRBJ2-2

CDR3: CASSYGGAGANVLTF
DNA: TGTGCCAGCAGTTACGGGGGCGCTGGGGCCAACGTCCTGACTTTC
size: NA
V: TRBV6-5
D: NA
J: TRBJ2-6

CDR3: CASSYSGQRHSYEQYF
DNA: TGTGCCAGCAGTTACTCGGGACAGCGGCACTCCTACGAGCAGTACTTC
size: NA
V: TRBV6-6
D: TRBD1
J: TRBJ2-7

CDR3: CASSGGYEQYF
DNA: TGTGCCAGCAGCGGGGGATACGAGCAGTACTTC
size: once
V: TRBV5-5
D: NA
J: TRBJ2-7

CDR3: CASSSPLGHLIRGYTF
DNA: TGTGCCAGCAGTTCCCCTCTGGGACACCTGATTAGGGGCTACACCTTC
size: NA
V: TRBV27
D: NA
J: TRBJ1-2

CDR3: CASSEPDSNQPQHF
DNA: TGTGCCAGTAGCGAACCCGATAGCAATCAGCCCCAGCATTTT
size: NA
V: TRBV19
D: NA
J: TRBJ1-5

CDR3: CASSLATGQLNTEAFF
DNA: TGCGCCAGCAGCTTGGCCACTGGACAACTGAACACTGAAGCTTTCTTT
size: NA
V: TRBV5-1
D: NA
J: TRBJ1-1

CDR3: CASSPGQGETQYF
DNA: TGTGCCAGCTCCCCTGGACAGGGGGAGACCCAGTACTTC
size: few
V: TRBV11-3
D: TRBD1
J: TRBJ2-5

CDR3: CASSSWTGASQPQHF
DNA: TGTGCCAGCAGCTCCTGGACAGGGGCATCTCAGCCCCAGCATTTT
size: NA
V: TRBV7-2
D: TRBD1
J: TRBJ1-5

CDR3: CASSPPTSGGPSTDTQYF
DNA: TGTGCCAGCAGCCCCCCGACTAGCGGGGGCCCTAGCACAGATACGCAGTATTTT
size: NA
V: TRBV5-6
D: TRBD2
J: TRBJ2-3

CDR3: CASSEGNTETQYF
DNA: TGTGCCAGCAGCGAGGGGAACACCGAGACCCAGTACTTC
size: NA
V: TRBV9
D: NA
J: TRBJ2-5